This TCR beta chain is from a study of blood T cell repertoires in COVID-19. Study-wide background: COVID-19 samples collected from the United States, Italy and Spain covered acute and convalescent phases. From T cells, B-cell-depleted T cells, or PBMCs came the material, which was cDNA or gDNA.

In germline, CDR1 is LNHNV, CDR2 YYDKDF (reference sequence). The CDR3 covers 13 residues. V lost 1 base to trimming and J lost 2 bases, with 5 bases between them. In the authors' workflow: Reference gene primers were amplified, and this amplification served to estimate nucleated cell counts. Assay: immunoSEQ multiplex PCR; the TCRdb copy retains only in-frame clones and omits some. That table is the source of V, J and clone size, and D and trimming were worked out from the DNA. Of about 45,000 clones listed, approximately 86% are singletons. V gene TRBV15 combines with J gene TRBJ1-1; D remains ambiguous. Sample: peripheral blood. This TCR was recovered from an elderly man in a cohort sampled during active COVID-19. The CDR3 DNA reads TGTGCCACCAGCAGAGTCACAAACACTGAAGCTTTCTTT. The encoded protein is CATSRVTNTEAFF.